The rows below give T cell receptor beta chains drawn from one sample of a study of blood T cells in healthy people across ages. Using its own MiXCR run on the 5' RACE reads, TCRdb lists one record per CDR3 protein. The table includes under 700,000 distinct CDR3 sequences, approximately 25% detected once. This sample also belongs to another study, concerning T cells of mothers and their children.

The specimen was blood. The receptors originated from a boy aged 10-17 years in good health. Both conserved end residues are part of each CDR3. D genes are given only for firm matches. Clone size appears in some rows only: once, few, many, or a class for an expanded clone.

clone_size: .; j_call: TRBJ1-4; d_call: .; v_call: TRBV2; cdr3_aa: CASSLTRSNEKLFF; cdr3_nt: TGTGCCAGCAGTTTGACACGATCTAATGAAAAACTGTTTTTT
clone_size: .; j_call: TRBJ2-7; d_call: TRBD1; v_call: TRBV7-9; cdr3_aa: CASSVGQGPYEQYF; cdr3_nt: TGTGCCAGCAGCGTCGGACAGGGGCCCTACGAGCAGTACTTC
clone_size: .; j_call: TRBJ1-2; d_call: .; v_call: TRBV7-6; cdr3_aa: CASSADGDYGYTF; cdr3_nt: TGTGCCAGCAGCGCAGACGGAGACTATGGCTACACCTTC
clone_size: few; j_call: TRBJ2-3; d_call: .; v_call: TRBV29-1; cdr3_aa: CSVVMVRTGTDTQYF; cdr3_nt: TGCAGCGTTGTTATGGTCAGGACCGGCACAGATACGCAGTATTTT
clone_size: .; j_call: TRBJ2-3; d_call: .; v_call: TRBV14; cdr3_aa: CASSTEGSTDTQYF; cdr3_nt: TGTGCCAGCTCCACGGAGGGGAGCACAGATACGCAGTATTTT
clone_size: .; j_call: TRBJ2-1; d_call: TRBD2; v_call: TRBV20-1; cdr3_aa: CSAGSGRGSNEQFF; cdr3_nt: TGCAGTGCTGGAAGCGGGAGGGGAAGCAATGAGCAGTTCTTC
clone_size: many; j_call: TRBJ2-7; d_call: TRBD1; v_call: TRBV5-1; cdr3_aa: CASSLDSGQGYEQYF; cdr3_nt: TGCGCCAGCAGCTTGGATTCGGGACAGGGATACGAGCAGTACTTC
clone_size: .; j_call: TRBJ2-3; d_call: TRBD2; v_call: TRBV28; cdr3_aa: CASSFPTSGRIYGSSTDTQYF; cdr3_nt: TGTGCCAGCAGTTTCCCGACTAGCGGGAGAATCTACGGGTCTAGCACAGATACGCAGTATTTT
clone_size: few; j_call: TRBJ2-5; d_call: .; v_call: TRBV9; cdr3_aa: CASSVTAQETQYF; cdr3_nt: TGTGCCAGCAGCGTGACTGCCCAAGAGACCCAGTACTTC
clone_size: .; j_call: TRBJ2-6; d_call: .; v_call: TRBV6-1; cdr3_aa: CASSEQGPHSGANVLTF; cdr3_nt: TGTGCCAGCAGTGAACAGGGTCCTCACTCTGGGGCCAACGTCCTGACTTTC
clone_size: few; j_call: TRBJ2-5; d_call: .; v_call: TRBV3-1; cdr3_aa: CASSQGLLGETQYF; cdr3_nt: TGTGCCAGCAGCCAAGGACTACTCGGGGAGACCCAGTACTTC
clone_size: .; j_call: TRBJ2-1; d_call: .; v_call: TRBV9; cdr3_aa: CASSVMFMGDEQFF; cdr3_nt: TGTGCCAGCAGCGTAATGTTTATGGGGGATGAGCAGTTCTTC
clone_size: .; j_call: TRBJ1-2; d_call: TRBD1; v_call: TRBV7-2; cdr3_aa: CASSLIPTGGGYGYTF; cdr3_nt: TGTGCCAGCAGCTTAATCCCGACAGGGGGCGGCTATGGCTACACCTTC
clone_size: .; j_call: TRBJ2-4; d_call: TRBD1; v_call: TRBV27; cdr3_aa: CAGRVGQGKGIQYF; cdr3_nt: TGTGCCGGCAGAGTGGGACAGGGAAAAGGCATTCAGTACTTC
clone_size: many; j_call: TRBJ2-5; d_call: TRBD1; v_call: TRBV7-7; cdr3_aa: CASSLTGTGVGETQYF; cdr3_nt: TGTGCTAGCAGCTTAACCGGGACAGGGGTTGGTGAGACCCAGTACTTC
clone_size: .; j_call: TRBJ2-5; d_call: .; v_call: TRBV15; cdr3_aa: CATSRGLEGSQETQYF; cdr3_nt: TGTGCCACCAGCAGAGGATTGGAGGGATCCCAAGAGACCCAGTACTTC
clone_size: few; j_call: TRBJ2-7; d_call: .; v_call: TRBV30; cdr3_aa: CAWSLDSTYEQYF; cdr3_nt: TGTGCCTGGAGTTTGGACAGTACCTACGAGCAGTACTTC
clone_size: .; j_call: TRBJ1-5; d_call: .; v_call: TRBV7-8; cdr3_aa: CASRRTGSYNQPQHF; cdr3_nt: TGTGCCAGCAGACGCACAGGGTCCTACAATCAGCCCCAGCATTTT
clone_size: .; j_call: TRBJ1-2; d_call: TRBD1; v_call: TRBV6-2/TRBV6-3; cdr3_aa: CASSYSGTANYGYTF; cdr3_nt: TGTGCCAGCAGTTACTCCGGGACAGCTAACTATGGCTACACCTTC
clone_size: .; j_call: TRBJ2-3; d_call: TRBD1; v_call: TRBV19; cdr3_aa: CASSPRDRGFADTQYF; cdr3_nt: TGTGCCAGTAGTCCCCGGGACAGGGGATTTGCAGATACGCAGTATTTT
clone_size: once; j_call: TRBJ2-5; d_call: .; v_call: TRBV11-3; cdr3_aa: CASSTPEAETQYF; cdr3_nt: TGTGCCAGCAGCACGCCGGAGGCAGAGACCCAGTACTTC
clone_size: .; j_call: TRBJ2-1; d_call: .; v_call: TRBV25-1; cdr3_aa: CASSPRGVYNEQFF; cdr3_nt: TGTGCCAGCTCCCCCAGGGGGGTCTACAATGAGCAGTTCTTC
clone_size: few; j_call: TRBJ2-2; d_call: .; v_call: TRBV28; cdr3_aa: CASSSFRRANTGELFF; cdr3_nt: TGTGCCAGCAGTTCCTTCCGGCGAGCGAACACCGGGGAGCTGTTTTTT
clone_size: few; j_call: TRBJ2-1; d_call: .; v_call: TRBV30; cdr3_aa: CAWSLEGSNEQFF; cdr3_nt: TGTGCCTGGAGTTTGGAGGGGTCCAATGAGCAGTTCTTC